The present T cell receptor beta chain was sequenced within a study of glioma-infiltrating T cells (dated by TCRdb to about 2016). Study-wide context: Glioma tissue, non-neoplastic brain tissue and matched peripheral blood mononuclear cells were used as sources from which TCR alpha- and beta-chain repertoires were sequenced. To measure divergence between tissue and blood T-cell populations, each tissue-infiltrating repertoire was compared with the peripheral blood repertoire of the same patient. Three low-grade glioma patients, fewer than 10 primary glioblastoma patients and three non-glioma patients contributing non-neoplastic brain tissue were included in the paired cohort. Beyond this particular receptor, the publication reports: Group comparisons rested on small numbers: three non-neoplastic, three low-grade glioma and 7 or 8 glioblastoma patients. Very few CDR3 sequences were found to be shared between tissue and blood, and this scarcity was attributed to high CDR3 diversity and limited sampling. VJ-independent divergence between tissue and blood was below expectation in non-neoplastic patients but above expectation in all gliomas, especially low-grade gliomas.

TCR alpha and beta CDR3 regions were amplified with the iRepertoire nested amplicon-rescue multiplex PCR (arm-PCR) platform from RNA. For one-step reverse transcription and amplification, 100-400 ng of tissue mRNA or PBMC total RNA was used as input. Following bead purification, Illumina adapters were added by a secondary multiplex PCR, and libraries between 200 and 400 bp were gel-purified. Internal 6-nucleotide barcodes were carried by the libraries and were used for demultiplexing. Sequencing of libraries was performed on an Illumina MiSeq with 2x220 or 2x250 nucleotide paired-end reads. Per the authors' processing: FLASH 1.2.11 was used to merge paired reads, and BWA-MEM then aligned the reads to the GRCh37 human genome before TRA and TRB reads were extracted. An IMGT-derived reference of cassette sequences and CDR3 motifs, with pseudogenes included, was used for V and J assignment. Reads were translated in three frames, and productive CDR3s were defined as those with a C...FGXG motif and no stop codons. A clonotype was defined as a unique combination of a V-J cassette pair and a CDR3 amino acid sequence. Reads were filtered by Hamming distance, thresholded by each sample's sequence error rate in mapped regions. TCRdb passed the public sequencing reads through fastp at Q25 and MiXCR, retaining productive beta sequences. A single entry per CDR3 protein holds the most common genes and DNA from its merged rows. The V and J calls were not made by the authors but by TCRdb's processing. In this sample the table shows around 1,800 distinct CDR3 sequences, over 25% of which occur a single time. Approximately 39% of the sample goes to the ten largest clones.

The germline V gene yields MNHNS for CDR1 and SASEGT for CDR2. Cut back by 11 bases and 12 bases, the V and J ends lie 17 bases apart. The CDR3 runs 12 amino acids, cysteine and phenylalanine included. The only DNA kept is the CDR3, 36 bases in frame from the first base. A remark on this clonotype: The antigen it binds to is not known. It has no much larger one-base neighbor in the sample; base qualities were not kept.

Recombination linked TRBV6-1 to TRBJ1-6; the D gene is unclear. The receptor was derived from a human donor with low-grade glioma or glioblastoma, undergoing nonglioma brain surgery, or in good health (not recorded which). The sequencing sample was made of glioma tissue, nonneoplastic brain tissue, or PBMCs (not recorded which). This receptor has the CDR3 CARRAGMRPLHF. The DNA sequence is TGTGCCCGCCGCGCCGGAATGCGACCCCTCCACTTT.